The entry below describes one TCR beta chain. Antigen: not known. Treatment described: roughly 10-day PBMC culture with coronavirus spike peptide pools or control peptides (ViraFEST assay). CD4+ T cells of the unexposed donor were collected before the COVID-19 pandemic (2011-2018). This record belongs to a study of vaccination and CD4 T cells after COVID-19. Turning to the study itself: Each control culture was treated with a CEFX pool, an HIV-1 Nef pool, or no peptide.

The V and J ends lost 6 bases and 7 bases respectively, with 19 bases between them. CDR3 length equals 14 residues. CD4+ T cells that had been cultured provided DNA sequenced with the Oncomine TCR Beta short-read assay. It was from cultured CD4+ T cells that genomic DNA was extracted. TCRdb passed the PCR reads through MiXCR, listing each CDR3 protein once. The data show under 8,000 distinct CDR3 sequences, 33% seen once. The chain uses TRBV12-3 or TRBV12-4 and TRBJ2-7, with a tentative D call TRBD2 (5 bases). The receptor comes from a human donor in good health. The sample consisted of CD4+ T cells from blood, cultured in vitro. CDR3 in amino acids: CASSLGSPVGEQYF. The DNA for the CDR3 is TGTGCCAGCAGCTTGGGGAGTCCTGTGGGAGAGCAGTACTTC.